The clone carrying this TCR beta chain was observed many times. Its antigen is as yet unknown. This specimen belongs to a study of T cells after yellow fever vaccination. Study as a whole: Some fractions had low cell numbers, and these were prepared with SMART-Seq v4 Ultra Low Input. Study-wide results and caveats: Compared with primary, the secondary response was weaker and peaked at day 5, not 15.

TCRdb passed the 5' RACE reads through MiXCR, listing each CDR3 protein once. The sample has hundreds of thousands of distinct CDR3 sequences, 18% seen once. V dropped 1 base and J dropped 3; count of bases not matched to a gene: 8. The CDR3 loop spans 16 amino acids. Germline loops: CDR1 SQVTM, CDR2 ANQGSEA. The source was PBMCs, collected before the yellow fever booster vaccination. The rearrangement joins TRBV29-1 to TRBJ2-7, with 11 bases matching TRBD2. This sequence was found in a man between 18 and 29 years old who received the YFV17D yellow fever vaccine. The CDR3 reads CSVEGLETSGDYEQYF. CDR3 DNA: TGCAGCGTTGAAGGGCTAGAGACTAGCGGGGACTACGAGCAGTACTTC.